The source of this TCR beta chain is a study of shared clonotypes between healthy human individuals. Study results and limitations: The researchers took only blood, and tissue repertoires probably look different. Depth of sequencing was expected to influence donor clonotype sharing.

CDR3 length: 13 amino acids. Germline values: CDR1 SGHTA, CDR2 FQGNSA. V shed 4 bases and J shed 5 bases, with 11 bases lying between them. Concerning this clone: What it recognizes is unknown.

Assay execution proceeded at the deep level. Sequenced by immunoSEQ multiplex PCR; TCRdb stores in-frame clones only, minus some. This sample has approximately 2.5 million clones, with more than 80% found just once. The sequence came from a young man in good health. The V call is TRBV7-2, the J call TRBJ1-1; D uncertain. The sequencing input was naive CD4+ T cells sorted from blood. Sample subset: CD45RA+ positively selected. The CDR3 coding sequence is TGTGCCAGCAGCTCTCAGCTAGGAACTGAAGCTTTCTTT. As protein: CASSSQLGTEAFF.